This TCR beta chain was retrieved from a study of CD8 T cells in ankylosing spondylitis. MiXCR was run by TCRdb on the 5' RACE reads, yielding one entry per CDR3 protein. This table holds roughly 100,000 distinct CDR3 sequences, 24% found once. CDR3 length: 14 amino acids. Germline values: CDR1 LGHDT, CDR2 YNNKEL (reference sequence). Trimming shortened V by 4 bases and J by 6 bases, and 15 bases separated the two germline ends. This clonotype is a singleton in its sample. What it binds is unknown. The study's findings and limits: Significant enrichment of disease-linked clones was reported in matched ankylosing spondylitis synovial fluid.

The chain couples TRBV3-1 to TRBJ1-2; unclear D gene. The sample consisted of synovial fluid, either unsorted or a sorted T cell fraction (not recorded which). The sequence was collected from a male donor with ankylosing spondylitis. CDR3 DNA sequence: TGTGCCAGCAGCCTAACGGACCCCGGGAATGGCTACACCTTC. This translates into CASSLTDPGNGYTF.